This entry lists 20 T cell receptor beta chains sequenced from one sample in a study of blood T cell repertoires in COVID-19. Data came from immunoSEQ multiplex PCR; TCRdb stores just in-frame clones and leaves some out. The sample carries 56,000 or so clones, nearly 90% recorded once. The sequenced sample was peripheral blood. These receptors were taken from a woman aged 55-70 years with COVID-19, enrolled during active disease.

The chain links TRBV28 to TRBJ2-7; a possible D gene is TRBD2 (6 bases). This CDR3 is 14 amino acids long. The V gene lost 5 bases and the J gene lost 2 bases, with 13 bases spanning the gap. Germline CDR1 is MDHEN and CDR2 is SYDVKM. The CDR3 protein is CASSSGGSPYEQYF. The CDR3 DNA follows: TGTGCCAGCAGTAGCGGAGGGAGCCCCTACGAGCAGTACTTC.

The rearrangement links TRBV4-3 to TRBJ1-2, with D perhaps matching TRBD1 (6 bases). Germline-derived CDR1 and CDR2 are LGHNA and YSLEER. V lost 1 base to trimming and J lost 4 bases, with 19 bases between them. This CDR3 contains 17 residues. The CDR3 loop reads CASSQGQGGDTVYGYTF. In DNA form, the CDR3 reads TGCGCCAGCAGCCAAGGACAAGGGGGGGATACAGTCTATGGCTACACCTTC.

The chain uses TRBV24-1 and TRBJ2-7, with 7 bases fitting TRBD1. CDR1 and CDR2 (germline): KGHDR, SFDVKD. The CDR3 runs to 15 residues. With 3 bases clipped from V and 2 bases from J, the junction kept 6 bases outside the gene matches. Written as DNA, the CDR3 is TGTGCCACCAGTGATCCCGGGACAGATCCCTACGAGCAGTACTTC. Amino acid sequence: CATSDPGTDPYEQYF.

The chain couples TRBV30 to TRBJ1-5; 7 bases match TRBD1. The CDR3 consists of 13 residues. With 0 bases clipped from V and 7 bases from J, the junction kept 3 bases outside the gene matches. Germline CDR1 is GTSNPN and CDR2 is SVGIG (reference sequence). CDR3 in DNA: TGTGCCTGGAGTGTCACAGGGGACCAGCCCCAGCATTTT. This encodes CAWSVTGDQPQHF.

The chain employs TRBV6-2 or TRBV6-3 and TRBJ2-1; 8 bases fit TRBD2. Germline CDR1 and CDR2: MNHEY and SVGEGT. V lost 2 bases, J lost 5 bases, and 5 bases stayed unmatched. The CDR3 loop spans 15 amino acids. As DNA, the CDR3 is TGTGCCAGCAGTTACGGGGTAGCGGGAAACAATGAGCAGTTCTTC. Its translation: CASSYGVAGNNEQFF.

DNA of the CDR3: TGTGCCAGTAGTCCCGGAGTTGGCTCACCCCTCCACTTT. It encodes CASSPGVGSPLHF. The chain carries TRBV19 and TRBJ1-6; no firm D call. This CDR3 has 13 amino acids. Trimming left V 5 bases short and J 10 bases short, with 12 bases between. Germline V gene data show CDR1 as LNHDA and CDR2 as SQIVND (reference sequence). Combining the CDR3 with reference TRBV19 and TRBJ1-6 gives the whole variable domain DGGITQSPKYLFRKEGQNVTLSCEQNLNHDAMYWYRQDPGQGLRLIYYSQIVNDFQKGDIAEGYSVSREKKESFPLTVTSAQKNPTAFYLCASSPGVGSPLHFGNGTRLTVT.

This clone was observed once. The chain carries TRBV19 and TRBJ2-7, with TRBD2 identical over 13 bases. V lost 5 bases and J lost 2; bases outside the gene matches: 6. The germline gives CDR1 LNHDA, CDR2 SQIVND (reference sequence). The CDR3 is 16 amino acids. The CDR3 region is CASSSPGTSGTYEQYF. CDR3 DNA: TGTGCCAGTAGTTCCCCAGGGACTAGCGGGACCTACGAGCAGTACTTC.

The chain employs TRBV7-2 and TRBJ2-3; D gene uncertain. Germline lookup yields CDR1 SGHTA and CDR2 FQGNSA. The length of the CDR3 is 14 residues. The V and J ends lost 3 bases and 0 bases respectively, with 7 bases between them. The CDR3 sequence is CASSFRVSTDTQYF. CDR3 bases: TGTGCCAGCAGCTTCCGGGTTAGCACAGATACGCAGTATTTT.

This chain connects TRBV7-2 to TRBJ2-3; 11 bases align to TRBD2. Germline V CDR1 and CDR2: SGHTA, FQGNSA. CDR3 length: 15 residues. Trimming took 2 bases from V and 6 from J; bases not matched to a gene: 4. The CDR3 region has the DNA TGTGCCAGCAGCTTAATGGTAGCGGGAGGGGATACGCAGTATTTT. Its translation is CASSLMVAGGDTQYF. The full variable domain, with the rest looked up from reference TRBV7-2 and TRBJ2-3, is GAGVSQSPSNKVTEKGKDVELRCDPISGHTALYWYRQSLGQGLEFLIYFQGNSAPDKSGLPSDRFSAERTGGSVSTLTIQRTQQEDSAVYLCASSLMVAGGDTQYFGPGTRLTVL.

This chain joins TRBV19 and TRBJ2-3; D is perhaps TRBD2 (6 bases). Trimming cost V 5 bases and J 5 bases, with 8 bases left between them. The CDR3 is made up of 12 amino acids. Per germline, CDR1 LNHDA and CDR2 SQIVND (reference sequence). The CDR3 sequence: CASSVGGDTQYF. The CDR3 nucleotides are TGTGCCAGTAGTGTGGGGGGAGATACGCAGTATTTT. The full variable domain, completed using reference TRBV19 and TRBJ2-3, is DGGITQSPKYLFRKEGQNVTLSCEQNLNHDAMYWYRQDPGQGLRLIYYSQIVNDFQKGDIAEGYSVSREKKESFPLTVTSAQKNPTAFYLCASSVGGDTQYFGPGTRLTVL.

The J gene is TRBJ2-1, the V gene TRBV6-5, with D perhaps matching TRBD1 (6 bases). This CDR3 is built from 15 residues. Germline V gene data show CDR1 as MNHEY and CDR2 as SVGAGI. V dropped 2 bases and J dropped 0 bases, with 8 bases sitting between them. The CDR3 loop reads CASSYRGFSYNEQFF. CDR3 DNA sequence: TGTGCCAGCAGTTACAGGGGGTTCTCCTACAATGAGCAGTTCTTC.

The CDR3 bases are TGTGCCAGCAGTTACGATGGGACAGGGGAGTCATATGGCTACACCTTC. Translated: CASSYDGTGESYGYTF. The chain combines TRBV6-2 or TRBV6-3 with TRBJ1-2, with TRBD1 matching over 10 bases. CDR3 length equals 16 residues. V was clipped by 2 bases and J by 5 bases; unmatched bases: 8. CDR1 and CDR2 from the germline V gene are MNHEY and SVGEGT.

This rearrangement joins TRBV15 to TRBJ1-5, with TRBD1 as a possible D gene (6 bases). CDR1 and CDR2 from the germline V gene are LNHNV and YYDKDF (reference sequence). The V end was cut by 3 bases, the J end by 5 bases, with 14 bases between. The CDR3 is made up of 15 amino acids. The CDR3 sequence is CATSRGAGADQPQHF. The CDR3 region has the DNA TGTGCCACCAGCAGGGGCGCGGGGGCAGATCAGCCCCAGCATTTT.

The V gene is TRBV7-6, the J gene TRBJ2-5; a weak D match, TRBD2 (6 bases). CDR3 length equals 15 residues. Germline V CDR1 and CDR2: SGHVS, FNYEAQ. Trimming stripped 7 bases from V and 4 bases from J, with 19 bases between. CDR3 residues: CASTQLGGAIETQYF. The CDR3 coding sequence is TGTGCCAGCACCCAGTTAGGAGGGGCGATAGAGACCCAGTACTTC.

The gene calls are TRBV6-2 or TRBV6-3 and TRBJ2-2; tentative D call: TRBD1 (6 bases). Germline V gene data show CDR1 as MNHEY and CDR2 as SVGEGT. CDR3 length: 15 residues. The V end lost 2 bases, the J end lost 3 bases, and 10 bases lay between the germline ends. DNA of the CDR3: TGTGCCAGCAGTTACGTCAGGGGTCACACCGGGGAGCTGTTTTTT. This encodes CASSYVRGHTGELFF.

The chain joins TRBV7-2 to TRBJ2-3; 10 bases map to TRBD2. The V gene end was trimmed by 0 bases and the J gene end by 4 bases; junction bases not matched to a gene: 13. The germline V gene has CDR1 SGHTA and CDR2 FQGNSA. This CDR3 is 19 amino acids long. This CDR3 reads CASSLATGPSGGMADTQYF. CDR3 DNA: TGTGCCAGCAGCTTAGCTACGGGCCCTAGCGGGGGAATGGCAGATACGCAGTATTTT.

In DNA form, the CDR3 reads TGCGCCAGCAGCTTTCGAGCTGTCGGGACAGGGGGGTCCGGGGAGCTGTTTTTT. Translating gives CASSFRAVGTGGSGELFF. The chain combines TRBV5-1 with TRBJ2-2, with 11 bases aligning to TRBD1. V gave up 2 bases and J gave up 6 bases; unmatched junction bases: 12. This CDR3 comprises 18 residues. The germline gives CDR1 SGHRS, CDR2 YFSETQ.

J is TRBJ1-2 and V is TRBV5-4; D might be TRBD1 (6 bases). Germline CDR1 is SGHNT and CDR2 is YYREEE (reference sequence). The CDR3 contains 14 residues. The V gene lost 0 bases and the J gene lost 2 bases, with 8 bases spanning the gap. The CDR3 DNA sequence: TGTGCCAGCAGCTTGGTAGACAGGAACTATGGCTACACCTTC. It yields the protein CASSLVDRNYGYTF.

CDR3 region: CASSGYRGRGYGYTF. DNA of the CDR3: TGTGCCAGCAGCGGGTACAGGGGCCGCGGCTATGGCTACACCTTC. The chain employs TRBV7-6 and TRBJ1-2, with 7 bases fitting TRBD1. Germline V CDR1 and CDR2: SGHVS, FNYEAQ. V was pared by 5 bases and J by 4 bases, with 10 bases of the junction left unmatched. The CDR3 covers 15 residues.

V and J are TRBV28 and TRBJ2-7; D is possibly TRBD1 (5 bases). This CDR3 spans 13 amino acids. Per germline, CDR1 MDHEN and CDR2 SYDVKM. The V end lost 3 bases, the J end lost 3 bases, and 9 bases lay between the germline ends. In nucleotides, the CDR3 is TGTGCCAGCAGTTTGACAGCAGGCTACGAGCAGTACTTC. It yields the protein CASSLTAGYEQYF.